The 27 T cell receptor beta chains below come from one sample, sequenced in a study of CD8+CD57+ T cells in acquired aplastic anemia. All sequencing subjects had displayed CD8+CD57+ cell expansion on flow cytometry. The study profiled TCR beta VDJ and CDR3 using genomic DNA as template. Each CDR3 protein is one row after TCRdb ran MiXCR on the reads. Among nearly 60,000 distinct CDR3 sequences listed, roughly 60% were seen once. Material: sorted CD4+, CD8+, or CD8+CD57+ T cells (not recorded which) from PBMCs. These TCRs come from a human donor with aplastic anemia.

This clonotype was seen many times. The V and J genes are TRBV6-1 and TRBJ1-5, with TRBD1 matching 9 bases. The CDR3 is made up of 18 amino acids. Per the germline V gene, CDR1 is MNHNS and CDR2 is SASEGT. Losses at the gene ends were 6 bases for V and 2 bases for J; bases not matched to a gene: 14. CDR3 in amino acids: CASSPLQTGGIGNQPQHF. The DNA for the CDR3 is TGTGCCAGCAGCCCACTTCAAACAGGGGGCATAGGCAATCAGCCCCAGCATTTT.

V gene TRBV4-2 combines with J gene TRBJ1-6; unclear D gene. V was shortened by 5 bases and J by 8 bases, with 13 bases between the two germline ends. This CDR3 comprises 14 residues. From germline, CDR1 is LGHNA and CDR2 YNFKEQ. As DNA, the CDR3 is TGTGCCAGCAGCTTACTAACAAGGGATTCACCCCTCCACTTT. This encodes CASSLLTRDSPLHF.

The CDR3 DNA follows: TGCAGTGCTTCGACAGGGGGAAGTAATTCACCCCTCCACTTT. Translation gives CSASTGGSNSPLHF. This chain links TRBV20-1 with TRBJ1-6, with 9 bases lining up with TRBD1. There are 14 residues in the CDR3. Germline V CDR1 and CDR2: DFQATT, SNEGSKA (reference sequence). Germline trimming cut 5 bases from V and 6 bases from J; bases unmatched to any gene: 5.

The J gene is TRBJ1-6, the V gene TRBV24-1, with D possibly being TRBD1 (5 bases). The germline V gene encodes CDR1 KGHDR and CDR2 SFDVKD. V was trimmed by 5 bases and J by 6 bases, leaving 7 bases between them. The CDR3 spans 13 residues. The CDR3 reads CATSGGVNSPLHF. Here the CDR3 DNA reads TGTGCCACCAGTGGAGGGGTTAATTCACCCCTCCACTTT.

The rearrangement uses TRBV15 and TRBJ2-5; D is undetermined. The CDR3 runs to 12 residues. Per the germline V gene, CDR1 is LNHNV and CDR2 is YYDKDF (reference sequence). With 0 bases removed from V and 7 bases from J, the gap between germline ends came to 6 bases. CDR3 region: CATSRDLGTQYF. CDR3 in DNA: TGTGCCACCAGCAGAGATCTGGGGACCCAGTACTTC.

The chain is built from TRBV19 and TRBJ1-2; D might be TRBD1 (6 bases). Germline loops: CDR1 LNHDA, CDR2 SQIVND (reference sequence). The CDR3 consists of 14 residues. V lost 5 bases, J lost 4 bases, and 14 bases lay in between. The CDR3 bases are TGTGCCAGTAGTGATCTGATGGACAGCTATGGCTACACCTTC. Translation: CASSDLMDSYGYTF.

The chain couples TRBV2 to TRBJ1-1; no clear D gene. Germline V lookup: CDR1 SNHLY, CDR2 FYNNEI. Trimming left V 6 bases short and J 5 bases short, with 10 bases between. There are 12 residues in the CDR3. Written as DNA, the CDR3 is TGTGCCAGCAGGGGTCTTGGGACTGAAGCTTTCTTT. This codes for CASRGLGTEAFF. Complete variable domain (other parts from reference TRBV2 and TRBJ1-1): EPEVTQTPSHQVTQMGQEVILRCVPISNHLYFYWYRQILGQKVEFLVSFYNNEISEKSEIFDDQFSVERPDGSNFTLKIRSTKLEDSAMYFCASRGLGTEAFFGQGTRLTVV.

This clonotype has more than one count but fewer than ten. The rearrangement joins TRBV15 to TRBJ1-5, with D possibly TRBD1 on 5 matching bases. CDR1 and CDR2 from the germline V gene are LNHNV and YYDKDF (reference sequence). With 1 base removed from V and 0 bases from J, the gap between germline ends came to 10 bases. The CDR3 loop spans 16 amino acids. CDR3 amino acids: CATSRAGVYSNQPQHF. The DNA for the CDR3 is TGTGCCACCAGCAGAGCGGGGGTTTATAGCAATCAGCCCCAGCATTTT.

The chain combines TRBV24-1 with TRBJ1-5; D is ambiguous. The CDR3 totals 14 residues. Germline V gives CDR1 KGHDR, CDR2 SFDVKD. V dropped 1 base and J dropped 7 bases, with 10 bases sitting between them. The CDR3 sequence: CATSDFMSTQPQHF. As DNA, the CDR3 is TGTGCCACCAGTGATTTTATGTCTACCCAGCCCCAGCATTTT.

The J gene is TRBJ2-2, the V gene TRBV6-5, with a tentative D call TRBD1 (6 bases). Trimming cost V 6 bases and J 2 bases, with 7 bases left between them. CDR1 and CDR2 from the germline V gene are MNHEY and SVGAGI. The CDR3 has 13 residues. The CDR3 bases are TGTGCCAGCAGGACAGGAAACACCGGGGAGCTGTTTTTT. Its protein is CASRTGNTGELFF.

Many counts were recorded for this clonotype. The rearrangement uses TRBV20-1 and TRBJ2-5; TRBD1 might be the D (6 bases). The CDR3 extends over 15 amino acids. Germline loops: CDR1 DFQATT, CDR2 SNEGSKA (reference sequence). V lost 4 bases, J lost 7 bases, and 22 bases lay in between. As DNA, the CDR3 is TGCAGTGCTATTTCCGCGACAGGTACCCCCGGGACCCAGTACTTC. Protein product: CSAISATGTPGTQYF.

CDR3 residues: CASSITPQTGTQYF. The CDR3 coding sequence is TGTGCCAGTAGTATCACCCCACAAACTGGCACGCAGTATTTT. V is TRBV19 and J is TRBJ2-3, with D unclear. CDR1 LNHDA and CDR2 SQIVND come from the germline V gene (reference sequence). This CDR3 comprises 14 residues. Trimming removed 3 bases at V and 9 bases at J, with 16 bases between.

The CDR3 nucleotides are TGCAGCGTTGGTGTGAGGGGCGTTGGCTACACCTTC. Translated, it gives CSVGVRGVGYTF. The chain is built from TRBV29-1 and TRBJ1-2, with a weak D call TRBD1 (5 bases). Germline values: CDR1 SQVTM, CDR2 ANQGSEA. V lost 4 bases and J 7 bases, leaving 13 bases between the germline ends. The CDR3 is 12 residues long.

In this sample, this clonotype turned up many times. This chain links TRBV5-1 with TRBJ2-1, with D possibly TRBD2 on 5 matching bases. Trimming shortened V by 2 bases and J by 4 bases, and 16 bases separated the two germline ends. Germline V gene lookup returns CDR1 SGHRS and CDR2 YFSETQ. This CDR3 is 16 amino acids long. The CDR3 sequence is CASSLPAYEGYNEQFF. As DNA, the CDR3 is TGCGCCAGCAGCTTACCGGCATATGAGGGTTACAATGAGCAGTTCTTC.

The CDR3 sequence is CAWSVGGLATDTQYF. CDR3 nucleotide sequence: TGTGCCTGGAGTGTAGGGGGACTAGCAACAGATACGCAGTATTTT. The chain uses TRBV30 and TRBJ2-3; 9 nucleotides match TRBD2. Trimming cost V 0 bases and J 3 bases; bases outside gene matches: 4. The CDR3 loop spans 15 amino acids. CDR1 is GTSNPN and CDR2 is SVGIG in the germline V gene (reference sequence).

The rearrangement joins TRBV5-1 to TRBJ2-1; 11 bases map to TRBD1. The assigned J gene may be wrong: the sequence end matches TRBJ2-7 better. The CDR3 is 15 amino acids. Germline V gives CDR1 SGHRS, CDR2 YFSETQ. CDR3 DNA sequence: TGCGCCAGCAGCTTAGAGGACAGGGGGCAAAGCGAGCAGTACTTC. Translated: CASSLEDRGQSEQYF.

The chain joins TRBV7-8 to TRBJ2-7; D call uncertain. Between the trimmed V and J ends, which lost 1 base and 6 bases, there was a span of 10 bases. Germline CDR1 reads SGHVS; CDR2 reads FQNEAQ. CDR3 length: 13 amino acids. The CDR3 is CASSLVVLGEQYF. The CDR3 DNA reads as TGTGCCAGCAGCTTAGTCGTTCTGGGCGAGCAGTACTTC.

This clonotype was seen at least ten times. The chain couples TRBV9 to TRBJ2-1, with D perhaps given as TRBD1 or TRBD2 (6 bases each). Germline CDR1 is SGDLS and CDR2 is YYNGEE. V lost 8 bases and J 2 bases, leaving 14 bases between the germline ends. This CDR3 comprises 14 residues. DNA for the CDR3: TGTGCCAGTGCCCCGGGGGACACCTACAATGAGCAGTTCTTC. Protein: CASAPGDTYNEQFF.

The chain couples TRBV20-1 to TRBJ1-5; 8 nucleotides line up with TRBD1. Germline V gives CDR1 DFQATT, CDR2 SNEGSKA (reference sequence). V trimming: 2 bases; J trimming: 3 bases; junction bases outside the gene matches: 6. This CDR3 has 15 residues. This CDR3 reads CSARSTGVVNQPQHF. Here the CDR3 DNA reads TGCAGTGCTAGATCGACAGGGGTTGTCAATCAGCCCCAGCATTTT.

The chain couples TRBV5-6 to TRBJ1-1; the D is unclear. The CDR3 extends over 13 amino acids. In germline, CDR1 is SGHDT, CDR2 YYEEEE. Trimming removed 5 bases at V and 1 base at J, with 9 bases between. The DNA for the CDR3 is TGTGCCAGCAGTTATCAGTCGAACACTGAAGCTTTCTTT. This codes for CASSYQSNTEAFF.

This clonotype was observed at least ten times. The chain links TRBV27 to TRBJ2-7; D might be TRBD1 (5 bases). Between the trimmed V and J ends, which lost 5 bases and 4 bases, there was a span of 15 bases. The CDR3 has 14 amino acids. Germline CDR1 and CDR2: MNHEY and SMNVEV (reference sequence). The chain's CDR3 is CASSATATAYEQYV. The CDR3 coding sequence is TGTGCCAGCAGTGCTACCGCGACAGCTTACGAGCAGTACGTC.

The table lists this clonotype with many counts. This chain uses TRBV19 with TRBJ1-1; D remains unclear. Germline V gene lookup returns CDR1 LNHDA and CDR2 SQIVND (reference sequence). CDR3 length equals 13 residues. Trimming removed 10 bases from V and 2 bases from J, with 14 bases in between. In DNA form, the CDR3 reads TGTGCCATTCGAAGGAGACACAACACTGAAGCTTTCTTT. Protein product: CAIRRRHNTEAFF. The whole variable domain, remainder taken from reference TRBV19 and TRBJ1-1, is DGGITQSPKYLFRKEGQNVTLSCEQNLNHDAMYWYRQDPGQGLRLIYYSQIVNDFQKGDIAEGYSVSREKKESFPLTVTSAQKNPTAFYLCAIRRRHNTEAFFGQGTRLTVV.

The chain recombines TRBV7-2 with TRBJ1-2; D remains unclear. The V gene's germline CDR1 is SGHTA and CDR2 FQGNSA. Trimming took off 3 bases at V and 1 base at J, with 6 bases between the two ends. The CDR3 covers 13 residues. DNA of the CDR3: TGTGCCAGCAGCTTCGACAATAACTATGGCTACACCTTC. Translated: CASSFDNNYGYTF.

The chain's CDR3 is CASSSFMNSPLHF. CDR3 coding DNA: TGTGCCAGCAGCTCCTTTATGAATTCACCCCTCCACTTT. The J gene is TRBJ1-6, the V gene TRBV5-6; D not resolved. The V end was cut by 3 bases, the J end by 7 bases, with 8 bases between. The CDR3 is 13 residues long. From germline, CDR1 is SGHDT and CDR2 YYEEEE.

V and J are TRBV2 and TRBJ1-2, with 7 bases aligning to TRBD1. With V trimmed by 6 bases and J by 2 bases, 6 bases remained unmatched. Germline assignment: CDR1 SNHLY and CDR2 FYNNEI. The CDR3 runs to 14 residues. The chain's CDR3 is CASRADRPNYGYTF. CDR3 nucleotides: TGTGCCAGCAGGGCGGACAGGCCCAACTATGGCTACACCTTC.

Within the sample, this clonotype is medium-sized. V is TRBV19 and J is TRBJ2-7; no clear D. V was cut by 10 bases and J by 2 bases, with 12 bases left in between. Germline-derived CDR1 and CDR2 are LNHDA and SQIVND (reference sequence). This CDR3 region has 12 residues. The CDR3 protein is CATTDSAYEQYF. CDR3 in DNA: TGTGCCACTACAGATTCGGCCTACGAGCAGTACTTC.

The sample holds many counts of this clonotype. The V gene is TRBV20-1, the J gene TRBJ1-2, with 9 bases identical to TRBD1. V was pared by 2 bases and J by 5 bases, with 12 bases of the junction left unmatched. This CDR3 spans 16 amino acids. Germline loops: CDR1 DFQATT, CDR2 SNEGSKA (reference sequence). CDR3 coding DNA: TGCAGTGCTAGAACTCCGACAGGGGGATCCACATATGGCTACACCTTC. Its translation: CSARTPTGGSTYGYTF.